These T cell receptor beta chains were read from a single sample in a study of post-analysis software for immune sequencing data. TCRdb reanalysed the PCR reads using MiXCR and keeps one entry per CDR3 protein. The sample consists of approximately 570,000 distinct CDR3 sequences, roughly 46% of them appearing once. Material for sequencing was blood. The receptors come from a girl aged 5-17 years with multiple sclerosis. Each CDR3 is given with its conserved first and last residue. Fields, in order: clone size, J gene, D gene, V gene, CDR3 protein, CDR3 DNA. D genes are given only for firm matches. Clone sizes are given selectively: once, few, many, or a class where the clone is expanded.

size: .; J: TRBJ1-1; D: TRBD1; V: TRBV2; CDR3: CASRPSPQGAAEAFF; DNA: TGTGCCAGCAGGCCCTCCCCGCAGGGGGCCGCTGAAGCTTTCTTT
size: once; J: TRBJ2-6; D: .; V: TRBV7-9; CDR3: CASSLRDGSGANVLTF; DNA: TGTGCCAGCAGCTTACGGGACGGCTCTGGGGCCAACGTCCTGACTTTC
size: .; J: TRBJ2-3; D: .; V: TRBV5-1; CDR3: CASSFAEEDTQYF; DNA: TGCGCCAGCAGCTTTGCGGAAGAAGATACGCAGTATTTT
size: .; J: TRBJ2-1; D: .; V: TRBV12-3/TRBV12-4; CDR3: CASMGSSYNEQFF; DNA: TGTGCCAGCATGGGAAGCTCCTACAATGAGCAGTTCTTC
size: .; J: TRBJ1-6; D: .; V: TRBV10-3; CDR3: CAISEFKLDSPLHF; DNA: TGTGCCATCAGTGAGTTTAAGTTGGATTCACCCCTCCACTTT
size: .; J: TRBJ2-6; D: TRBD1; V: TRBV20-1; CDR3: CSARDRDRDSGANVLTF; DNA: TGCAGTGCTAGAGACCGGGACAGGGATTCTGGGGCCAACGTCCTGACTTTC
size: few; J: TRBJ2-1; D: .; V: TRBV9; CDR3: CASSVFPPNNEQFF; DNA: TGTGCCAGCAGCGTATTCCCCCCCAACAATGAGCAGTTCTTC
size: .; J: TRBJ1-2; D: .; V: TRBV20-1; CDR3: CSAKDRTDFGGYTF; DNA: TGCAGTGCTAAAGACCGGACGGACTTCGGCGGCTACACCTTC
size: once; J: TRBJ2-5; D: TRBD1; V: TRBV12-3/TRBV12-4; CDR3: CASSSTLRQGAHEDTQYF; DNA: TGTGCCAGCAGTTCAACTCTACGACAGGGGGCGCATGAAGATACGCAGTACTTC
size: .; J: TRBJ2-6; D: TRBD1; V: TRBV27; CDR3: CASRVRGQGEAGANVLTF; DNA: TGTGCCAGCAGAGTTCGGGGACAGGGGGAAGCTGGGGCCAACGTCCTGACTTTC
size: .; J: TRBJ1-6; D: TRBD1; V: TRBV5-1; CDR3: CASRVNRDRNSPLHF; DNA: TGCGCCAGCAGAGTGAACCGGGACAGGAATTCACCCCTCCACTTT
size: .; J: TRBJ2-3; D: .; V: TRBV7-2; CDR3: CASSLDFYTDTQYF; DNA: TGTGCCAGCAGCTTAGACTTCTACACAGATACGCAGTATTTT
size: .; J: TRBJ2-7; D: TRBD1; V: TRBV12-3/TRBV12-4; CDR3: CASSNGQGPYEQYF; DNA: TGTGCCAGCAGTAACGGACAGGGCCCCTACGAGCAGTACTTC
size: .; J: TRBJ2-1; D: .; V: TRBV24-1; CDR3: CATSDFYDNYNEQFF; DNA: TGTGCCACCAGTGATTTTTATGACAACTACAATGAGCAGTTCTTC
size: .; J: TRBJ2-3; D: TRBD1; V: TRBV12-3/TRBV12-4; CDR3: CASSFFRTGAGTDTQYF; DNA: TGTGCCAGCAGTTTTTTCCGAACAGGGGCGGGCACAGATACGCAGTATTTT
size: few; J: TRBJ2-7; D: .; V: TRBV7-9; CDR3: CASSVAVRDEQYF; DNA: TGTGCCAGCAGCGTGGCGGTCCGGGACGAGCAGTACTTC
size: few; J: TRBJ2-4; D: TRBD2; V: TRBV18; CDR3: CASSRGLAGEAYF; DNA: TGTGCCAGCTCACGAGGACTAGCGGGGGAAGCGTACTTC
size: few; J: TRBJ2-7; D: TRBD1; V: TRBV7-9; CDR3: CASSRTGGLDEQYF; DNA: TGTGCCAGCAGCCGGACAGGGGGCTTGGACGAGCAGTACTTC
size: .; J: TRBJ1-2; D: .; V: TRBV20-1; CDR3: CSARRGVLYYHGYTF; DNA: TGCAGTGCTAGAAGGGGTGTGCTCTACTATCATGGCTACACCTTC
size: .; J: TRBJ2-3; D: .; V: TRBV5-1; CDR3: CASSLDVSTDTQYF; DNA: TGCGCCAGCAGCTTGGACGTAAGCACAGATACGCAGTATTTT
size: .; J: TRBJ1-2; D: TRBD1; V: TRBV7-2; CDR3: CASSPSGTGIYGYTF; DNA: TGTGCCAGCAGCCCGTCCGGGACAGGGATCTATGGCTACACCTTC
size: .; J: TRBJ2-7; D: .; V: TRBV5-1; CDR3: CASSGRGAHEQYF; DNA: TGCGCCAGCAGCGGGAGGGGGGCCCACGAGCAGTACTTC
size: .; J: TRBJ2-7; D: .; V: TRBV5-6; CDR3: CASSTGTSDEQYF; DNA: TGTGCCAGCAGCACCGGTACATCCGACGAGCAGTACTTC